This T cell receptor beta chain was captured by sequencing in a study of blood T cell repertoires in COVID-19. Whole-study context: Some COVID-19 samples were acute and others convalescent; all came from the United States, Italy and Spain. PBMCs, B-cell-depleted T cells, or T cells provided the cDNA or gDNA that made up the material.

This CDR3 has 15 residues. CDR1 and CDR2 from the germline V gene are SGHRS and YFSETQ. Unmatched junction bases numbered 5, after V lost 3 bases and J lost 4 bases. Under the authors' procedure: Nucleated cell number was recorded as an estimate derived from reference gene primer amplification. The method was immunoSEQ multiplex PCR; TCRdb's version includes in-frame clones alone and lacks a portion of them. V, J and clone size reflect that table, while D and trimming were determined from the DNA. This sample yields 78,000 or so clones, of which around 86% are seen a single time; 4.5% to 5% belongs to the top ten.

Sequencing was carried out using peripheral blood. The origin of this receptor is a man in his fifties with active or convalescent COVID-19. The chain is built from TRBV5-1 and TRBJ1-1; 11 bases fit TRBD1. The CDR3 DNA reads TGCGCCAGCAGCTCCGGGACAGGGGGTTTCACTGAAGCTTTCTTT. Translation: CASSSGTGGFTEAFF.